The 28 T cell receptor beta chains below all came from one sample that was sequenced in a study of shared clonotypes between healthy human individuals. The data were produced by immunoSEQ multiplex PCR, yet TCRdb's version contains in-frame clones alone and is incomplete. Found here are approximately 100,000 clones, over 65% of them singletons; the top ten hold 24%. Sequenced sample: memory CD8+ T cells sorted from blood. The subset was: CD45RO+ cells pooled with CCR7-negative TemRA cells. Every receptor here comes from a woman aged 25 to 39 in good health.

This clone was seen many times. Other DNA sequences within the sample encode an identical CDR3. The chain uses TRBV4-2 and TRBJ2-2, with D unresolved. Germline CDR1 reads LGHNA; CDR2 reads YNFKEQ. There are 14 residues in the CDR3. The V end was cut by 1 base, the J end by 4 bases, with 7 bases between. The CDR3 nucleotides are TGTGCCAGCAGCCAAGGGGAAACCACCGGGGAGCTGTTTTTT. As protein: CASSQGETTGELFF.

This clone was seen only a few times. V is TRBV28 and J is TRBJ2-2; a possible D gene is TRBD1 (5 bases). This CDR3 is 14 amino acids long. The V end lost 7 bases, the J end lost 5 bases, and 14 bases lay between the germline ends. Germline-derived CDR1 and CDR2 are MDHEN and SYDVKM. The CDR3 reads CASIGAGATGELFF. CDR3 DNA: TGTGCCAGCATTGGGGCAGGCGCGACCGGGGAGCTGTTTTTT.

The chain carries TRBV4-1 and TRBJ2-1, with D tentatively TRBD1 or TRBD2 (5 bases each). Germline V CDR1 and CDR2: MGHRA, YSYEKL. CDR3 length: 20 residues. The V and J ends lost 2 bases and 0 bases respectively, with 23 bases between them. The CDR3 nucleotides are TGCGCCAGCAGCCAACCAACACTCCGGGACGCCGCCAACTCCTACAATGAGCAGTTCTTC. Residues: CASSQPTLRDAANSYNEQFF.

The chain carries TRBV28 and TRBJ2-3, with D possibly being TRBD2 (6 bases). The CDR3 is 17 residues long. The germline V gene encodes CDR1 MDHEN and CDR2 SYDVKM. Trimming removed 1 base from V and 2 bases from J, with 16 bases in between. CDR3 sequence reads: CASSLYSPSEYTDTQYF. DNA for the CDR3: TGTGCCAGCAGTTTATATTCCCCTAGCGAGTACACAGATACGCAGTATTTT.

V and J are TRBV6-1 and TRBJ2-7, with TRBD1 matching 9 bases. Trimming took 0 bases from V and 2 from J; bases not matched to a gene: 5. The CDR3 spans 16 residues. CDR1 and CDR2 from the germline V gene are MNHNS and SASEGT. The CDR3, as DNA: TGTGCCAGCAGTGAAGCGACAGGGGGTGGGGCCTACGAGCAGTACTTC. Translating gives CASSEATGGGAYEQYF.

The CDR3 loop is CASSPRDEGLGRLFF. Here the CDR3 DNA reads TGTGCCAGCTCACCCCGGGACGAAGGCCTTGGGCGGCTGTTTTTT. The chain has TRBV18 and TRBJ2-2; D may match TRBD1 or TRBD2 (5 bases each). This CDR3 region has 15 residues. Trimming removed 3 bases from V and 13 bases from J, with 21 bases in between. The germline gives CDR1 KGHSH, CDR2 LQKENI.

Turning to this clone: One base away lies a much larger clone, so this may be a sequencing read error. The CDR3 does not end in the conserved phenylalanine or tryptophan, so this is likely a read error. The chain recombines TRBV7-6 with TRBJ1-2; 7 nucleotides match TRBD1. The V segment lost 5 bases and the J segment 8 bases; nucleotides outside the gene matches: 17. The germline V gene encodes CDR1 SGHVS and CDR2 FNYEAQ. CDR3 length: 16 amino acids. CDR3 protein: CASSLTPPGGSEGYTL. In DNA, the CDR3 is TGTGCCAGCAGCCTAACCCCCCCAGGGGGGAGTGAAGGCTACACCCTC.

This clone was seen a handful of times. The chain combines TRBV29-1 with TRBJ2-3; 10 bases agree with TRBD2. The V gene end was trimmed by 4 bases and the J gene end by 6 bases; junction bases not matched to a gene: 7. CDR3 length equals 14 residues. Germline V gene lookup returns CDR1 SQVTM and CDR2 ANQGSEA. CDR3 nucleotide sequence: TGCAGCGTTGGGCTAGCGGGAGAGTGGGATACGCAGTATTTT. Amino acids: CSVGLAGEWDTQYF.

This clone came up many times. This chain connects TRBV2 to TRBJ1-5, with D perhaps matching TRBD1 (6 bases). V was cut by 1 base and J by 1 base, with 17 bases left in between. The CDR3 length is 18 residues. Germline V CDR1 and CDR2: SNHLY, FYNNEI. CDR3 protein: CASSEGNRVWLSNQPQHF. DNA of the CDR3: TGTGCCAGCAGTGAAGGAAACAGGGTATGGTTGAGCAATCAGCCCCAGCATTTT.

Written as DNA, the CDR3 is TGCGCCAGCAGCCCTAGACTAGCGGGAGCCACCGGGGAGCTGTTTTTT. Translated, it gives CASSPRLAGATGELFF. The chain links TRBV4-1 to TRBJ2-2; 12 bases line up with TRBD2. There are 16 residues in the CDR3. Trimming cost V 4 bases and J 4 bases; bases outside gene matches: 4. From germline, CDR1 is MGHRA and CDR2 YSYEKL.

The CDR3 region is CASRPGQTFYGYTF. CDR3 in DNA: TGCGCCAGCAGACCGGGACAGACTTTCTATGGCTACACCTTC. The V call is TRBV5-1, the J call TRBJ1-2; TRBD1 matches 7 bases. V was clipped by 5 bases and J by 4 bases; unmatched bases: 8. The CDR3 contains 14 residues. Germline V lookup: CDR1 SGHRS, CDR2 YFSETQ.

V and J are TRBV10-3 and TRBJ2-1, with 9 bases matching TRBD1. The CDR3 is 17 amino acids. With 0 bases clipped from V and 7 bases from J, the junction kept 10 bases outside the gene matches. Germline V gene lookup returns CDR1 ENHRY and CDR2 SYGVKD. The CDR3 spells CAISESGSGQGHNEQFF. The CDR3 DNA reads TGTGCCATCAGTGAGTCCGGTTCCGGACAGGGGCATAATGAGCAGTTCTTC.

V gene TRBV11-2 combines with J gene TRBJ1-2; possible D gene TRBD1, 5 bases. Germline CDR1 reads SGHAT; CDR2 reads FQNNGV. This CDR3 has 16 residues. Trimming removed 5 bases from V and 6 bases from J, with 22 bases in between. The CDR3 coding sequence is TGTGCCAGCAGCAACCGTTTGGGACTCCCAATGGATGGCTACACCTTC. It translates to CASSNRLGLPMDGYTF.

The rearrangement links TRBV7-3 to TRBJ2-1; 7 positions match TRBD2. Trimming removed 5 bases from V and 0 bases from J; junction bases left unmatched: 7. The CDR3 has 16 amino acids. The germline CDR1 and CDR2 sequences are SGHTA and FQGTGA. The CDR3 sequence: CASSLSGPSSYNEQFF. In DNA, the CDR3 is TGTGCCAGCAGCCTTAGCGGGCCGAGCTCCTACAATGAGCAGTTCTTC.

This clone was observed a handful of times. The chain joins TRBV5-1 to TRBJ2-1; TRBD1 aligns across 8 bases. The CDR3 contains 15 residues. V was pared by 5 bases and J by 3 bases, with 7 bases of the junction left unmatched. The germline gives CDR1 SGHRS, CDR2 YFSETQ. CDR3 in DNA: TGCGCCAGCAGGGTCGGACAGGGCTTCTACAATGAGCAGTTCTTC. It translates to CASRVGQGFYNEQFF.

This clone was observed a single time. V and J are TRBV4-1 and TRBJ2-5, with D tentatively TRBD1 or TRBD2 (7 bases each). Trimming stripped 4 bases from V and 4 bases from J, with 16 bases between. CDR1 is MGHRA and CDR2 is YSYEKL in the germline V gene. This CDR3 has 15 amino acids. This chain's CDR3 is CASSPQQGRGETQYF. CDR3 bases: TGCGCCAGCAGCCCCCAACAGGGGAGGGGAGAGACCCAGTACTTC.

Many counts were recorded for this clone. This sequence joins TRBV5-4 and TRBJ2-1; TRBD1 aligns across 8 bases. The CDR3 totals 15 residues. CDR1 SGHNT and CDR2 YYREEE come from the germline V gene (reference sequence). The V gene end was trimmed by 3 bases and the J gene end by 10 bases; junction bases not matched to a gene: 12. The CDR3 loop is CASSWGTGALGEQFF. In nucleotides, the CDR3 is TGTGCCAGCAGCTGGGGGACAGGCGCCCTTGGGGAGCAGTTCTTC.

The V gene is TRBV29-1, the J gene TRBJ1-1, with D possibly TRBD1 on 5 matching bases. Germline V lookup: CDR1 SQVTM, CDR2 ANQGSEA. The CDR3 totals 12 residues. V lost 7 bases to trimming and J lost 6 bases, with 15 bases between them. Written as DNA, the CDR3 is TGCAGCGCAATGGGGGGTATGGCTGAAGCTTTCTTT. This gives the protein CSAMGGMAEAFF.

The gene calls are TRBV11-2 and TRBJ2-1; 14 nucleotides agree with TRBD2. Per the germline V gene, CDR1 is SGHAT and CDR2 is FQNNGV. The CDR3 is 16 residues long. Trimming at V came to 5 bases and at J to 6 bases, leaving 6 bases not matched to a gene. The CDR3 bases are TGTGCCAGCAGCCACGTCGGGACTAGCGGGAGCAATGAGCAGTTCTTC. Translation gives CASSHVGTSGSNEQFF.

The rearrangement joins TRBV6-5 to TRBJ2-2, with 9 bases lining up with TRBD1. The CDR3 has 15 amino acids. J lost 7 bases, V lost 6 bases, and 9 bases had no gene match. Germline V lookup: CDR1 MNHEY, CDR2 SVGAGI. The CDR3 DNA reads as TGTGCCAGCAGCCGTGGGACAGGGTCGATCGGGGAGCTGTTTTTT. Residues: CASSRGTGSIGELFF.

This rearrangement joins TRBV28 to TRBJ2-1; a possible D gene is TRBD2 (6 bases). The CDR3 runs to 15 residues. Germline V gene sequence: CDR1 MDHEN, CDR2 SYDVKM. Trimming took 2 bases from V and 8 from J, leaving 16 bases between them. The CDR3 sequence: CASSLISGPLDEQFF. CDR3 DNA sequence: TGTGCCAGCAGTTTAATCAGCGGGCCCTTGGATGAGCAGTTCTTC.

The chain joins TRBV9 to TRBJ2-7, with 9 bases identical to TRBD2. The CDR3 totals 16 residues. V trimming: 7 bases; J trimming: 4 bases; junction bases outside the gene matches: 15. The germline CDR1 and CDR2 sequences are SGDLS and YYNGEE. The CDR3 nucleotides read TGTGCCAGCGGAGGTGGCGGGAGGGCTGAGTTGTACGAGCAGTACTTC. It codes for CASGGGGRAELYEQYF.

This chain joins TRBV28 and TRBJ2-7; D tentatively reads TRBD1 or TRBD2 (6 bases each). The germline CDR1 and CDR2 sequences are MDHEN and SYDVKM. The V and J ends lost 7 bases and 2 bases respectively, with 18 bases between them. This CDR3 is built from 15 residues. The DNA of the CDR3 is TGTGCCAGCACAAACGGGGGCGCGATAACCTACGAGCAGTACTTC. This codes for CASTNGGAITYEQYF.

CDR3 region: CASSWDRGTGELFF. As DNA, the CDR3 is TGTGCCAGCAGCTGGGACAGGGGTACCGGGGAGCTGTTTTTT. The J gene is TRBJ2-2, the V gene TRBV5-4, with 10 bases aligning to TRBD1. CDR1 is SGHNT, CDR2 YYREEE, per germline (reference sequence). The trim removed 3 bases at V and 5 bases at J, leaving 1 base unmatched. The CDR3 has 14 amino acids.

This rearrangement joins TRBV28 to TRBJ2-1; D not resolved. Germline CDR1 is MDHEN and CDR2 is SYDVKM. The CDR3 length is 13 residues. Trimming took off 2 bases at V and 6 bases at J, with 8 bases between the two ends. CDR3 protein: CASSLRAGNEQFF. As DNA, the CDR3 is TGTGCCAGCAGTTTACGGGCTGGCAATGAGCAGTTCTTC.

The chain uses TRBV29-1 and TRBJ1-1; D remains ambiguous. Deletions cut 7 bases from V and 8 bases from J, with 8 bases between. The CDR3 extends over 9 amino acids. CDR1 and CDR2 from the germline V gene are SQVTM and ANQGSEA. CDR3 sequence reads: CSADNEAFF. For the CDR3, the DNA is TGCAGCGCCGACAACGAAGCTTTCTTT. Full variable domain (missing parts from reference TRBV29-1 and TRBJ1-1): SAVISQKPSRDICQRGTSLTIQCQVDSQVTMMFWYRQQPGQSLTLIATANQGSEATYESGFVIDKFPISRPNLTFSTLTVSNMSPEDSSIYLCSADNEAFFGQGTRLTVV.

The chain uses TRBV18 and TRBJ2-1; tentatively, D is TRBD2 (5 bases). CDR3 length equals 13 residues. The germline gives CDR1 KGHSH, CDR2 LQKENI. V was cut by 2 bases and J by 8 bases, with 10 bases left in between. CDR3 sequence: CASSPGGPHEQFF. CDR3 nucleotides: TGTGCCAGCTCACCAGGCGGGCCCCATGAGCAGTTCTTC.

This chain uses TRBV6-5 with TRBJ1-1; D not certain. This CDR3 is built from 13 residues. The V and J ends lost 7 bases and 1 base respectively, with 10 bases between them. Germline V gene sequence: CDR1 MNHEY, CDR2 SVGAGI. The CDR3 protein is CASITRQNTEAFF. The CDR3 coding sequence is TGTGCCAGCATTACCAGACAGAACACTGAAGCTTTCTTT.